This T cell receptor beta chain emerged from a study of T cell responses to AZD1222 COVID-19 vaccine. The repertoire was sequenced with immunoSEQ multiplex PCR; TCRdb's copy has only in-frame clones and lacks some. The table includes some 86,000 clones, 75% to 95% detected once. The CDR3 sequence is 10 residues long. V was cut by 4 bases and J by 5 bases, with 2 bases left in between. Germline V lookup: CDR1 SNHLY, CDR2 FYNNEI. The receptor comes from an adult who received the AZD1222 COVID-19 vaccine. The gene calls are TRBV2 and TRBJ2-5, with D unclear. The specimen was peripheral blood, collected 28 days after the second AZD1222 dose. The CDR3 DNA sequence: TGTGCCAGCAGTGGGGAGACCCAGTACTTC. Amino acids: CASSGETQYF.